Below, 18 T cell receptor beta chains from the same sample are listed, as sequenced in a study of shared clonotypes between healthy human individuals. Method: immunoSEQ multiplex PCR; TCRdb's copy keeps in-frame clones and lacks some. Among about 2.2 million clones listed, over 85% were seen once. The naive CD8 subset, CD45RO-negative cells positively selected for CCR7, excluded terminally differentiated effector memory CD45RA+ cells. Sample: naive CD8+ T cells from PBMCs. These receptor sequences come from a man aged 18 to 35 in good health. Some clones in this sample may be carry-over from other donors' samples.

This chain connects TRBV2 to TRBJ2-7; 9 positions agree with TRBD2. CDR3 length equals 15 residues. J gave up 5 bases and V 6 bases, and 11 bases lay outside the gene matches. CDR1 is SNHLY and CDR2 is FYNNEI in the germline V gene. The CDR3 reads CASRLAGVVIDEQYF. The CDR3 DNA reads TGTGCCAGCAGATTAGCGGGAGTAGTGATCGACGAGCAGTACTTC.

This chain connects TRBV19 to TRBJ2-1; 8 bases are shared with TRBD2. The CDR3 is 14 residues long. The junction had 9 bases not matched to a gene; V was cut back by 6 bases and J by 8 bases. Germline V CDR1 and CDR2: LNHDA, SQIVND (reference sequence). In DNA form, the CDR3 reads TGTGCCAGTAGCATTAGCGGGACCCCATATGAGCAGTTCTTC. As protein: CASSISGTPYEQFF.

The gene calls are TRBV25-1 and TRBJ1-1; no firm D call. Trimming removed 6 bases at V and 0 bases at J, with 11 bases between. The CDR3 runs 14 residues. Germline values: CDR1 MGHDK, CDR2 SYGVNS. The CDR3 DNA sequence: TGTGCCAGCAGGGCAGGTCTGATGAACACTGAAGCTTTCTTT. Amino acids: CASRAGLMNTEAFF.

This chain connects TRBV30 to TRBJ1-1; D is unresolved. CDR3 size: 13 residues. Trimming left V 1 base short and J 8 bases short, with 14 bases between. Germline V gives CDR1 GTSNPN, CDR2 SVGIG (reference sequence). Here the CDR3 reads CAWSDRERLEAFF. In DNA, the CDR3 is TGTGCCTGGAGTGACAGAGAACGTCTCGAAGCTTTCTTT.

This chain connects TRBV7-8 to TRBJ2-1; the D gene is possibly TRBD2 (5 bases). Germline V CDR1 and CDR2: SGHVS, FQNEAQ. This CDR3 contains 16 residues. Trimming removed 5 bases at V and 2 bases at J, with 16 bases between. CDR3 protein: CASSPRFDSAYNEQFF. In nucleotides, the CDR3 is TGTGCCAGCAGCCCGCGATTCGATAGCGCCTACAATGAGCAGTTCTTC.

The V gene is TRBV5-1, the J gene TRBJ1-1; D remains unclear. CDR3 length: 13 amino acids. V was clipped by 5 bases and J by 4 bases, with 12 bases between them. Germline V gives CDR1 SGHRS, CDR2 YFSETQ. CDR3 loop: CASSARGGTEAFF. CDR3 coding DNA: TGCGCCAGCAGTGCTCGAGGAGGCACTGAAGCTTTCTTT.

As for this clone: Other nucleotide sequences from this sample produce the same CDR3. The chain combines TRBV7-3 with TRBJ1-1, with 9 nucleotides matching TRBD1. The CDR3 spans 14 residues. Germline CDR1 SGHTA, CDR2 FQGTGA. With 5 bases clipped from V and 5 bases from J, the junction kept 6 bases outside the gene matches. The CDR3 DNA reads as TGTGCCAGCAGCCCCACAGGGGGCGGAACTGAAGCTTTCTTT. This sequence encodes CASSPTGGGTEAFF. The whole variable domain, remainder taken from reference TRBV7-3 and TRBJ1-1, is GAGVSQTPSNKVTEKGKYVELRCDPISGHTALYWYRQSLGQGPEFLIYFQGTGAADDSGLPNDRFFAVRPEGSVSTLKIQRTERGDSAVYLCASSPTGGGTEAFFGQGTRLTVV.

This clone was seen more than once but under ten times. The chain couples TRBV6-1 to TRBJ1-1; D is uncertain. The CDR3 covers 13 residues. Germline CDR1 reads MNHNS; CDR2 reads SASEGT. The V and J ends lost 7 bases and 2 bases respectively, with 11 bases between them. Written as DNA, the CDR3 is TGTGCCAGCACCGAGACCGTTAACACTGAAGCTTTCTTT. Translated, it gives CASTETVNTEAFF.

This chain joins TRBV28 and TRBJ2-7; TRBD2 aligns across 8 bases. V was pared by 6 bases and J by 1 base, with 17 bases of the junction left unmatched. Per germline, CDR1 MDHEN and CDR2 SYDVKM. This CDR3 spans 18 amino acids. CDR3 residues: CASSTDPGGGRRSYEQYF. The CDR3 bases are TGTGCCAGCAGCACTGACCCTGGGGGCGGGAGGAGGTCCTACGAGCAGTACTTC.

The V call is TRBV7-9, the J call TRBJ1-1; D is uncertain. With 3 bases removed from V and 4 bases from J, the gap between germline ends came to 12 bases. CDR3 length: 14 amino acids. Germline CDR1 SEHNR, CDR2 FQNEAQ (reference sequence). The CDR3 DNA reads TGTGCCAGCAGCTTGACGTCGGGAATCACTGAAGCTTTCTTT. It is translated as CASSLTSGITEAFF.

About this clone itself: This may come from a read error, since a much larger clone is one base off. This sequence joins TRBV6-5 and TRBJ2-5; D call uncertain. The J call is in doubt because the DNA end fits TRBJ2-7 better. Germline V gene data show CDR1 as MNHEY and CDR2 as SVGAGI. The CDR3 spans 11 residues. The CDR3 region has the DNA TGTGCCAGCAGTTTAGGATACGAGCAGTACTTC. It specifies CASSLGYEQYF.

The chain carries TRBV7-8 and TRBJ2-1; D is ambiguous. The CDR3 runs 15 residues. The V and J ends lost 2 bases and 4 bases respectively, with 12 bases between them. Germline values: CDR1 SGHVS, CDR2 FQNEAQ. CDR3: CASSLSISLYNEQFF. Here the CDR3 DNA reads TGTGCCAGCAGCTTATCGATTAGCTTATACAATGAGCAGTTCTTC.

V is TRBV7-6 and J is TRBJ2-5; 7 bases map to TRBD1. The CDR3 is 16 residues long. Germline trimming cut 1 base from V and 1 base from J; bases unmatched to any gene: 6. Germline values: CDR1 SGHVS, CDR2 FNYEAQ. The CDR3 nucleotides are TGTGCCAGCAGCTTAGGTCCCCGACAGGGCCAAGAGACCCAGTACTTC. The encoded protein is CASSLGPRQGQETQYF.

This chain uses TRBV28 with TRBJ2-7; weak D call: TRBD2 (6 bases). CDR3 size: 14 residues. Germline loops: CDR1 MDHEN, CDR2 SYDVKM. V was shortened by 4 bases and J by 6 bases, with 16 bases between the two germline ends. CDR3 residues: CASSSGTHGGEQYF. Written as DNA, the CDR3 is TGTGCCAGCAGTTCCGGGACTCACGGGGGCGAGCAGTACTTC.

V is TRBV9 and J is TRBJ1-1; TRBD1 aligns across 10 bases. This CDR3 is built from 17 residues. Trimming at V came to 0 bases and at J to 3 bases, leaving 8 bases not matched to a gene. The germline V gene encodes CDR1 SGDLS and CDR2 YYNGEE. In DNA, the CDR3 is TGTGCCAGCAGCGTAGACCGGGACAGGGGAGGGGACACTGAAGCTTTCTTT. It specifies CASSVDRDRGGDTEAFF.

The rearrangement joins TRBV15 to TRBJ1-4; weak D call: TRBD1 (6 bases). V was trimmed by 5 bases and J by 5 bases, leaving 12 bases between them. The germline V gene has CDR1 LNHNV and CDR2 YYDKDF (reference sequence). This CDR3 is built from 14 residues. The CDR3: CATSGRTENEKLFF. The DNA for the CDR3 is TGTGCCACCAGCGGCAGGACAGAGAATGAAAAACTGTTTTTT.

To note about this clone: This specimen includes other DNA sequences encoding the same CDR3. The chain links TRBV28 to TRBJ2-7, with a tentative D call TRBD1 (6 bases). Germline lookup yields CDR1 MDHEN and CDR2 SYDVKM. Trimming stripped 2 bases from V and 2 bases from J, with 10 bases between. The CDR3 is 14 amino acids. This CDR3 reads CASSLRGSPYEQYF. CDR3 bases: TGTGCCAGCAGTTTAAGGGGGAGCCCCTACGAGCAGTACTTC.

This clone came up once. The CDR3 loop is CASSFNDLAEQYF. The CDR3 nucleotides read TGTGCCAGCAGTTTCAATGATTTGGCTGAGCAGTACTTC. The J gene is TRBJ2-7, the V gene TRBV27; D is undetermined. The CDR3 contains 13 residues. The germline V gene encodes CDR1 MNHEY and CDR2 SMNVEV (reference sequence). V lost 3 bases and J 7 bases, leaving 13 bases between the germline ends.